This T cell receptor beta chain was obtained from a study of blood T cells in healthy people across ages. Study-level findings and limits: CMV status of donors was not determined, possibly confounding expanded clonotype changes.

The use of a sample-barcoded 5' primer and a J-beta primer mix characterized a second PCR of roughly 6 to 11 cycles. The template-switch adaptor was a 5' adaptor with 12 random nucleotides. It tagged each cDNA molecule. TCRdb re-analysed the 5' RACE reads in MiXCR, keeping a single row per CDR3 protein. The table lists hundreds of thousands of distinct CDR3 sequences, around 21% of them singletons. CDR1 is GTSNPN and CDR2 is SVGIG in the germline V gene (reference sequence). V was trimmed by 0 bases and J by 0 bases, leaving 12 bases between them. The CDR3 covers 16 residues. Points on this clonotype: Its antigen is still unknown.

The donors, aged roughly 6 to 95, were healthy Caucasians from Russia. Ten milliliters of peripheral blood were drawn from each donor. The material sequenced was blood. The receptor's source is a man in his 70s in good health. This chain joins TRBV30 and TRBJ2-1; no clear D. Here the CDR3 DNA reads TGTGCCTGGAGTGTAGGCCGGGCGAGCTCCTACAATGAGCAGTTCTTC. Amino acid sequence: CAWSVGRASSYNEQFF.